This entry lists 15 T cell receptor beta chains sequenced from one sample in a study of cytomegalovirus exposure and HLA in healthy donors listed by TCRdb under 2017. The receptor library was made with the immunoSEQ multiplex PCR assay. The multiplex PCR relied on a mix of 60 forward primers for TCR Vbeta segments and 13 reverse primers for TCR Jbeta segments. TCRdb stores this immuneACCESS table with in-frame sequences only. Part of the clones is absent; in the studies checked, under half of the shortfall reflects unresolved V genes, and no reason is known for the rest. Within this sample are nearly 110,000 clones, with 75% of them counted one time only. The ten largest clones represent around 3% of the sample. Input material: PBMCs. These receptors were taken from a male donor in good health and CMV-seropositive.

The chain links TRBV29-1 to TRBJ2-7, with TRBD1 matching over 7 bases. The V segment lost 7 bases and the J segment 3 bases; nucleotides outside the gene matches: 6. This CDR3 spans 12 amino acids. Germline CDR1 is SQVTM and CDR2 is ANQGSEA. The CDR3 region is CSGLAGGYEQYF. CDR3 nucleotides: TGCAGCGGGCTGGCAGGGGGCTACGAGCAGTACTTC.

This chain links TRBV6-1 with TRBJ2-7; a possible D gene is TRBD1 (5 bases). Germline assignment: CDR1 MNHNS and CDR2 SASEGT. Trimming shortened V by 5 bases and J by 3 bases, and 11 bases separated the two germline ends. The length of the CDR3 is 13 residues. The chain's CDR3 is CASSQTDLYEQYF. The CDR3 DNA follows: TGTGCCAGCAGTCAGACAGACCTCTACGAGCAGTACTTC.

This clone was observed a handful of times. In nucleotides, the CDR3 is TGTGCCAGCAGCGTAGTAGGGACAGGGTCCCGAGAGACCCAGTACTTC. It encodes CASSVVGTGSRETQYF. This chain connects TRBV9 to TRBJ2-5; TRBD1 agrees at 9 bases. Per the germline V gene, CDR1 is SGDLS and CDR2 is YYNGEE. J was trimmed by 4 bases and V by 0 bases; bases with no gene match: 7. The CDR3 has 16 amino acids.

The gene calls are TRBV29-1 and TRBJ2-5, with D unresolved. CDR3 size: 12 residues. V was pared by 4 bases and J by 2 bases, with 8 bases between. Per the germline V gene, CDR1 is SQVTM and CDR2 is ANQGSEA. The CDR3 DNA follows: TGCAGCGTTGCGGAGTTACAAGAGACCCAGTACTTC. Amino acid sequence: CSVAELQETQYF.

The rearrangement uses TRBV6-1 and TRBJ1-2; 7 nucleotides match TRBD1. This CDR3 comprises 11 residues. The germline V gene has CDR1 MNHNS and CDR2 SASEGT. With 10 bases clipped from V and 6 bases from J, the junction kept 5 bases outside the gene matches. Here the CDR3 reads CATDRENGYTF. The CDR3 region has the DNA TGTGCCACCGACAGGGAGAATGGCTACACCTTC.

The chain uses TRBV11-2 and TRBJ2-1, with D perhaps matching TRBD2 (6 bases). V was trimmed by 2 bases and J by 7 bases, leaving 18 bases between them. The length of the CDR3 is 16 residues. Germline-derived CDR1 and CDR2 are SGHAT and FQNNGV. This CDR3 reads CASSLNRGIGANEQFF. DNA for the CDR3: TGTGCCAGCAGCTTAAATCGCGGGATTGGGGCGAATGAGCAGTTCTTC.

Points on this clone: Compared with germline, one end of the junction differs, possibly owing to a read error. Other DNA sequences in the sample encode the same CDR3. The CDR3 region has the DNA TGTGCCAGCAGGAGGCAGGGGAACACTGAAGCCTTCTTT. Translating it yields CASRRQGNTEAFF. The V and J genes are TRBV2 and TRBJ1-1, with a tentative D call TRBD1 (6 bases). Germline CDR1 and CDR2: SNHLY and FYNNEI. The length of the CDR3 is 13 residues.

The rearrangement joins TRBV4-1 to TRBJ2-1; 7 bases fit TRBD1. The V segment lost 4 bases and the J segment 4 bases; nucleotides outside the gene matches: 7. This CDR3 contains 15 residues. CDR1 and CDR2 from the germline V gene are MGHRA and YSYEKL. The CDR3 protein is CASSLETGIYNEQFF. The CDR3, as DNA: TGCGCCAGCAGCCTGGAGACAGGGATATACAATGAGCAGTTCTTC.

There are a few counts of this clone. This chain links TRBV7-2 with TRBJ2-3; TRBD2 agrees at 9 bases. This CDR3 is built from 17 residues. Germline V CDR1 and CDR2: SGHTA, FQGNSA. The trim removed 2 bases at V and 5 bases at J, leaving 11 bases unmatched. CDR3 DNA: TGTGCCAGCAGCTTATACGGGCGGGGGGGCCTAATAGATACGCAGTATTTT. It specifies CASSLYGRGGLIDTQYF.

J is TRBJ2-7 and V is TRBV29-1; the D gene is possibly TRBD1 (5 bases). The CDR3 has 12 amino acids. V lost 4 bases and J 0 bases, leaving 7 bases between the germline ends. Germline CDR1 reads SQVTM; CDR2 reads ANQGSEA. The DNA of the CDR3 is TGCAGCGTTGGGGGCCCCTCCTACGAGCAGTACTTC. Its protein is CSVGGPSYEQYF.

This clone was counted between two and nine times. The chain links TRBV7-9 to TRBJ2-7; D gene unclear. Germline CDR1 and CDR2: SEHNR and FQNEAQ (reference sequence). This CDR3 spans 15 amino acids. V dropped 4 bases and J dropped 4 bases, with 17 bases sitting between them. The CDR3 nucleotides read TGTGCCAGCAGCTCCCCCACGGGTATCGAGTACGAGCAGTACTTC. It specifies CASSSPTGIEYEQYF.

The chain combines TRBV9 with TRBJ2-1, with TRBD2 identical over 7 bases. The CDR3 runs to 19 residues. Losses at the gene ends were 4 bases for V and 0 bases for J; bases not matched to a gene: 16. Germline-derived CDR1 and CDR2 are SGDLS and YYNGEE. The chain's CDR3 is CASSPLRGRAGSSYNEQFF. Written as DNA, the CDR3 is TGTGCCAGCAGCCCCTTAAGAGGGAGGGCCGGAAGCTCCTACAATGAGCAGTTCTTC.

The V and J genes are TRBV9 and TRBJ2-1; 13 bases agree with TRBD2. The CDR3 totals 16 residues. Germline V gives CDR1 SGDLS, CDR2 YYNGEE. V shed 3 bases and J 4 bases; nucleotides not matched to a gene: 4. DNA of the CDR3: TGTGCCAGCAGCGCACAGGGACTAGCGGGGTACAATGAGCAGTTCTTC. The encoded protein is CASSAQGLAGYNEQFF.

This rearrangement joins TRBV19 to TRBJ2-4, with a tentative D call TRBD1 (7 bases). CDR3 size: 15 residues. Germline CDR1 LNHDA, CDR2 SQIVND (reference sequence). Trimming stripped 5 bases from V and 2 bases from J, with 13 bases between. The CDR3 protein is CASSPRGETKNIQYF. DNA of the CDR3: TGTGCCAGTAGTCCCAGGGGGGAGACCAAAAACATTCAGTACTTC.

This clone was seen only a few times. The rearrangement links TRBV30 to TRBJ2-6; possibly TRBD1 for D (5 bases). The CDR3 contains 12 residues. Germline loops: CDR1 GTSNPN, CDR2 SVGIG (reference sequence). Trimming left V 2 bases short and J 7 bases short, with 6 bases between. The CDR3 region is CAWSWGANVLTF. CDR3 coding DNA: TGTGCCTGGAGTTGGGGCGCCAACGTCCTGACTTTC.